This TCR beta chain was sequenced during a study of CD8 T cells in Susac syndrome. Random-hexamer reverse transcription was applied to about 0.45 to 1 ug RNA. Amplification of TCR beta CDR3 by immunoSEQ multiplex PCR spanned 54 Vbeta and 13 Jbeta. TCRdb recomputed calls from the immunoSEQ multiplex PCR reads with MiXCR, one row per CDR3 protein. The repertoire consists of 150,000 or so distinct CDR3 sequences, with 85% to 95% occurring once and the leading ten covering more than 0.11%. TCR beta was sequenced from blood CD8+ and CD4+ T cells. In contrast to the negatively isolated CD8+ and CD4+ T cells, TEMRA cells were FACS-enriched. The source of this sequence is a human donor in good health. The sample was CD4+ T cells from PBMCs.

The CDR3 DNA reads TGTGCCGCCTCGGCACCCGGTGCGGGGGCCCAGTACTTC. Translating gives CAASAPGAGAQYF. This rearrangement joins TRBV7-9 to TRBJ2-5, with 7 positions matching TRBD2. The V segment lost 11 bases and the J segment 9 bases; nucleotides outside the gene matches: 15. In germline, CDR1 is SEHNR, CDR2 FQNEAQ (reference sequence). The CDR3 consists of 13 residues.